This T cell receptor (beta chain) is from a study of CD8 T cells in ankylosing spondylitis. Trimming cost V 3 bases and J 1 base, with 4 bases left between them. The CDR3 sequence is 13 residues long. CDR1 is SEHNR, CDR2 FQNEAQ, per germline (reference sequence). Study-level points and caveats: What seemed typical of ankylosing spondylitis blood was a TCR beta motif built from about eight highly homologous variants. Matched synovial fluid from ankylosing spondylitis patients was reported to be enriched for disease-linked clones. Certain motif variants had earlier been reported in reactive arthritis synovial fluid and blood.

Using quantitative 5'-RACE with molecular barcodes, the authors made TCR beta libraries. TCRdb re-called the 5' RACE reads through MiXCR, storing one row per CDR3 protein. The sample lists tens of thousands of distinct CDR3 sequences, less than 6% occurring once. Many counts were recorded for this clonotype. Its antigen remains unidentified. This clonotype was obtained from a male donor with ankylosing spondylitis or in good health (not recorded which). The genes are TRBV7-9 and TRBJ1-5; D is unclear. What was sequenced was blood, either unsorted or a sorted T cell fraction (not recorded which). CDR3 residues: CASSLWSNQPQHF. The DNA for the CDR3 is TGTGCCAGCAGCTTGTGGAGCAATCAGCCCCAGCATTTT.